The 15 T cell receptor beta chains reported below all come from one sample, sequenced in a study of early T cells in non-severe SARS-CoV-2 infection. Each CDR3 protein is one row after TCRdb ran MiXCR on the 5' RACE reads. The sample includes under 20,000 distinct CDR3 sequences, roughly 4.3% of them seen just once. The sequenced sample consisted of whole blood. The receptor set was obtained from an adult who was a healthcare worker with PCR-confirmed SARS-CoV-2 infection or an uninfected control (not recorded which).

This clonotype was observed many times. This chain links TRBV6-4 with TRBJ1-2, with TRBD1 matching 8 bases. The germline V gene has CDR1 MRHNA and CDR2 SNTAGT. The CDR3 runs to 15 residues. J was trimmed by 7 bases and V by 0 bases; bases with no gene match: 7. The CDR3 coding sequence is TGTGCCAGCAGTGACTCTGATGGACAGGGCTCTGGCTACACCTTC. Residues: CASSDSDGQGSGYTF.

The chain has TRBV9 and TRBJ1-1; D ambiguous. The CDR3 is 15 residues long. Looked up from germline, CDR1 is SGDLS and CDR2 is YYNGEE. V lost 0 bases and J lost 0, with 9 bases in between. CDR3 protein: CASSVATGVNTEAFF. In nucleotides, the CDR3 is TGTGCCAGCAGCGTAGCTACCGGAGTGAACACTGAAGCTTTCTTT.

This clonotype is classed as medium-sized. The chain couples TRBV11-3 to TRBJ2-1, with D perhaps matching TRBD2 (5 bases). CDR1 and CDR2 from the germline V gene are SGHNT and YENEEA. Between the trimmed V and J ends, which lost 5 bases and 2 bases, there was a span of 13 bases. There are 15 residues in the CDR3. In nucleotides, the CDR3 is TGTGCCAGCAGCCCCCGGGGTCCGACCTACAATGAGCAGTTCTTC. It specifies CASSPRGPTYNEQFF.

The chain employs TRBV7-9 and TRBJ2-4, with D hard to call. The V gene lost 2 bases and the J gene lost 0 bases, with 5 bases spanning the gap. The CDR3 length is 14 residues. CDR1 and CDR2 (germline): SEHNR, FQNEAQ (reference sequence). For the CDR3, the DNA is TGTGCCAGCAGCTTAAACGGAGCCAAAAACATTCAGTACTTC. This gives the protein CASSLNGAKNIQYF.

This clonotype was seen ten or more times. This chain joins TRBV20-1 and TRBJ2-5, with D possibly TRBD2 on 5 matching bases. Trimming removed 5 bases from V and 4 bases from J, with 14 bases in between. Germline-derived CDR1 and CDR2 are DFQATT and SNEGSKA (reference sequence). The CDR3 is 13 amino acids. The CDR3 here is CSAGLQAGETQYF. CDR3 nucleotide sequence: TGCAGTGCTGGTCTTCAGGCGGGAGAGACCCAGTACTTC.

This clonotype was observed at least ten times. The chain is built from TRBV20-1 and TRBJ2-3; D possibly matches TRBD1 or TRBD2 (6 bases each). V was trimmed by 2 bases and J by 5 bases, leaving 14 bases between them. Per germline, CDR1 DFQATT and CDR2 SNEGSKA (reference sequence). The CDR3 sequence is 14 residues long. Here the CDR3 reads CSARTGGYRDTQYF. The CDR3 region has the DNA TGCAGTGCTAGAACCGGGGGCTACAGAGATACGCAGTATTTT.

This clonotype was counted between two and nine times. This sequence joins TRBV7-9 and TRBJ1-1; D gene unclear. The CDR3 sequence is 12 residues long. Germline loops: CDR1 SEHNR, CDR2 FQNEAQ (reference sequence). The germline V and J ends were trimmed by 0 bases and 13 bases, with 12 bases remaining between them. The CDR3 coding sequence is TGTGCCAGCAGCTTAGCATTACCGAAATTTTTCTTT. It translates to CASSLALPKFFF. The full variable domain, with the rest looked up from reference TRBV7-9 and TRBJ1-1, is DTGVSQNPRHKITKRGQNVTFRCDPISEHNRLYWYRQTLGQGPEFLTYFQNEAQLEKSRLLSDRFSAERPKGSFSTLEIQRTEQGDSAMYLCASSLALPKFFFGQGTRLTVV.

The V gene is TRBV29-1, the J gene TRBJ1-2; TRBD1 is a possible D gene (6 bases). This CDR3 spans 13 amino acids. Between the trimmed V and J ends, which lost 3 bases and 7 bases, there was a span of 15 bases. Germline V gene sequence: CDR1 SQVTM, CDR2 ANQGSEA. CDR3 region: CSVESAGESGYTF. CDR3 sequence (DNA): TGCAGCGTTGAGTCTGCAGGGGAAAGTGGCTACACCTTC.

In this sample, this clonotype turned up a few times. The genes are TRBV12-3 or TRBV12-4 and TRBJ2-6; no clear D gene. The germline V and J ends were trimmed by 6 bases and 0 bases, with 6 bases remaining between them. The CDR3 length is 14 residues. CDR3 coding DNA: TGTGCCAGCAGCCGCCACTCTGGGGCCAACGTCCTGACTTTC. Amino acid sequence: CASSRHSGANVLTF.

This clonotype was recorded many times. The chain employs TRBV11-2 and TRBJ1-5; 7 nucleotides agree with TRBD1. Per germline, CDR1 SGHAT and CDR2 FQNNGV. The CDR3 has 16 residues. The J segment lost 2 bases and the V segment lost 2 bases, leaving 6 bases of the junction unmatched. This CDR3 reads CASSLKGARGNQPQHF. Written as DNA, the CDR3 is TGTGCCAGCAGCTTAAAGGGGGCGCGGGGCAATCAGCCCCAGCATTTT. Full variable domain (rest looked up from reference TRBV11-2 and TRBJ1-5): EAGVAQSPRYKIIEKRQSVAFWCNPISGHATLYWYQQILGQGPKLLIQFQNNGVVDDSQLPKDRFSAERLKGVDSTLKIQPAKLEDSAVYLCASSLKGARGNQPQHFGDGTRLSIL.

This clonotype was recorded at least ten times. The V and J genes are TRBV2 and TRBJ1-2; D perhaps matches TRBD1 (5 bases). Germline CDR1 reads SNHLY; CDR2 reads FYNNEI. This CDR3 contains 13 residues. The V gene lost 11 bases and the J gene lost 1 base, with 14 bases spanning the gap. CDR3 nucleotide sequence: TGTGCCGGGAACCGGGACGGTAACTATGGCTACACCTTC. Translating it yields CAGNRDGNYGYTF.

This clonotype was recorded at least ten times. The chain couples TRBV4-3 to TRBJ2-1; 13 nucleotides line up with TRBD2. Germline V gives CDR1 LGHNA, CDR2 YSLEER. V lost 4 bases, J lost 6 bases, and 6 bases stayed unmatched. The CDR3 runs 16 residues. CDR3 bases: TGCGCCAGCAGCCGGACTAGCGGGGGCCAAACCAATGAGCAGTTCTTC. Translation: CASSRTSGGQTNEQFF.

This clonotype was seen repeatedly, ten times or more. The chain is built from TRBV6-6 and TRBJ1-1; D unresolved. The ends were cut back, 4 bases at V and 10 bases at J, with 16 bases in the middle. CDR1 and CDR2 (germline): MNHNY, SVGAGI (reference sequence). The CDR3 is made up of 13 amino acids. The CDR3 coding sequence is TGTGCCAGCAGTTCACTAAGTCCTGCGGGAGCTTTCTTT. Translating it yields CASSSLSPAGAFF.

This clonotype has a count of ten or more. The CDR3 sequence is CASSLWTGEAFF. CDR3 sequence (DNA): TGTGCCAGCAGCTTGTGGACAGGTGAAGCTTTCTTT. The rearrangement links TRBV5-4 to TRBJ1-1, with 7 positions matching TRBD1. V lost 1 base and J lost 7; bases outside the gene matches: 1. Germline loops: CDR1 SGHNT, CDR2 YYREEE (reference sequence). The CDR3 is 12 amino acids. Full variable domain (missing parts from reference TRBV5-4 and TRBJ1-1): ETGVTQSPTHLIKTRGQQVTLRCSSQSGHNTVSWYQQALGQGPQFIFQYYREEENGRGNFPPRFSGLQFPNYSSELNVNALELDDSALYLCASSLWTGEAFFGQGTRLTVV.

This clonotype was picked up many times. This chain joins TRBV2 and TRBJ1-1; no definite D call. V shed 0 bases and J shed 4 bases, with 9 bases lying between them. The CDR3 extends over 14 amino acids. Germline CDR1 SNHLY, CDR2 FYNNEI. CDR3 coding DNA: TGTGCCAGCAGTGAAGCGCGGGGAAGCACTGAAGCTTTCTTT. This gives the protein CASSEARGSTEAFF.